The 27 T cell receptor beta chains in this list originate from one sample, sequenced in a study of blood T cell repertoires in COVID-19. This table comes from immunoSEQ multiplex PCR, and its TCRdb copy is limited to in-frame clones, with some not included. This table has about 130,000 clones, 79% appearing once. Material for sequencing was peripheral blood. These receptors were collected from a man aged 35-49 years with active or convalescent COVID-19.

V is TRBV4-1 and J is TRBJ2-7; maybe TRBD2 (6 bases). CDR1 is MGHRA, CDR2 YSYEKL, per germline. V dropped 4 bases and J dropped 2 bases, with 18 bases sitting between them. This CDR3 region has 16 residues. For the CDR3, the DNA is TGCGCCAGCAGCCGTGAACCGGGACTGATGACCTACGAGCAGTACTTC. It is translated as CASSREPGLMTYEQYF.

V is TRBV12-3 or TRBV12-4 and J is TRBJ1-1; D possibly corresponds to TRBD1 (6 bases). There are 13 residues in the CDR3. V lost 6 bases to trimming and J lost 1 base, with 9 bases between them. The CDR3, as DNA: TGTGCCAGCAGCAAACAGGGGAACACTGAAGCTTTCTTT. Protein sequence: CASSKQGNTEAFF.

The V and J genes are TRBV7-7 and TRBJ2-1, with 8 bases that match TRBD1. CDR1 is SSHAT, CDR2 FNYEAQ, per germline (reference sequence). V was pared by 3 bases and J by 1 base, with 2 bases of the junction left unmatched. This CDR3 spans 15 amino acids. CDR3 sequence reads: CASSFQGASYNEQFF. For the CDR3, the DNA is TGTGCCAGCAGCTTTCAGGGGGCGTCCTACAATGAGCAGTTCTTC.

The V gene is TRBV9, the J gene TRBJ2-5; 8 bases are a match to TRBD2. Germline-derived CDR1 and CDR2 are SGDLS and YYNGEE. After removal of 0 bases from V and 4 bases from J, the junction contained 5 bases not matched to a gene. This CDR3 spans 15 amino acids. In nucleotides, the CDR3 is TGTGCCAGCAGCGTAGAAGCGGGAGCCCGAGAGACCCAGTACTTC. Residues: CASSVEAGARETQYF.

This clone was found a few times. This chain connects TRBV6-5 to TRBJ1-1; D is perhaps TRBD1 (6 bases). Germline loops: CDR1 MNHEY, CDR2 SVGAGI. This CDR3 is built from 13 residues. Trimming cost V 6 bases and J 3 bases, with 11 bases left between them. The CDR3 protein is CASRLWTDTEAFF. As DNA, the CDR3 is TGTGCCAGCAGACTCTGGACAGACACTGAAGCTTTCTTT.

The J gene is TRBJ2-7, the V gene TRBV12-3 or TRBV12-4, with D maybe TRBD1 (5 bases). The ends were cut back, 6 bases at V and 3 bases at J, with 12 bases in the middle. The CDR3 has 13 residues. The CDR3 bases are TGTGCCAGCAGCCGAATGCAGGGCTACGAGCAGTACTTC. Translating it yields CASSRMQGYEQYF.

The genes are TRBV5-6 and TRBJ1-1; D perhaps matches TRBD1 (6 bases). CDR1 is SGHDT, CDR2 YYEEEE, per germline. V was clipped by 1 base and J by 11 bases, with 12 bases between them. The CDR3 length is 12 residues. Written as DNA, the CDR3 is TGTGCCAGCAGCTTGCCGGGACAACTTGCTTTCTTT. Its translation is CASSLPGQLAFF.

DNA for the CDR3: TGTGCCAGTAGTATAGCACAGGCAGGGGCCGGGGAGCTGTTTTTT. The encoded protein is CASSIAQAGAGELFF. V is TRBV19 and J is TRBJ2-2; weak D call: TRBD1 (6 bases). Germline assignment: CDR1 LNHDA and CDR2 SQIVND (reference sequence). The CDR3 is 15 amino acids. Trimming removed 1 base at V and 6 bases at J, with 12 bases between.

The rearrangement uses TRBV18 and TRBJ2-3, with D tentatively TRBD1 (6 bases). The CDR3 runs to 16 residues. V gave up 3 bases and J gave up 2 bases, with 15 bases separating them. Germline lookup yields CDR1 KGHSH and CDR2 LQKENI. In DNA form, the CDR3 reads TGTGCCAGCTCACCTTCATCGACAGGACTCACAGATACGCAGTATTTT. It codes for CASSPSSTGLTDTQYF.

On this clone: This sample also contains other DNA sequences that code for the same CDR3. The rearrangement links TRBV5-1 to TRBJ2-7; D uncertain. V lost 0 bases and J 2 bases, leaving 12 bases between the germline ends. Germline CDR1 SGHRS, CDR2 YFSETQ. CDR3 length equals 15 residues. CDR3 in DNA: TGCGCCAGCAGCTTGGGTGGAGAAGGTCCCTACGAGCAGTACTTC. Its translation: CASSLGGEGPYEQYF.

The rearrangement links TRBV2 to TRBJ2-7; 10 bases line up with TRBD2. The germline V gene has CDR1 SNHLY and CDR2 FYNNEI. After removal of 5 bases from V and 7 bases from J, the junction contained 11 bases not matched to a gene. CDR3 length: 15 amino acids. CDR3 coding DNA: TGTGCCAGCAGTCCCCGGACTAGCGGTAACCTGGAGCAGTACTTC. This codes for CASSPRTSGNLEQYF. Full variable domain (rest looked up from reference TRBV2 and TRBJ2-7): EPEVTQTPSHQVTQMGQEVILRCVPISNHLYFYWYRQILGQKVEFLVSFYNNEISEKSEIFDDQFSVERPDGSNFTLKIRSTKLEDSAMYFCASSPRTSGNLEQYFGPGTRLTVT.

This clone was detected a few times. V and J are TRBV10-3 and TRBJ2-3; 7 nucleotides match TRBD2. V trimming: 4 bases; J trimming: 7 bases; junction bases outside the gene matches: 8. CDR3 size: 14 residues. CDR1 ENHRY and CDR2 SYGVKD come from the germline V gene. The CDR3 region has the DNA TGTGCCATCAGTGTGGCGGGAGAGGCAAATACGCAGTATTTT. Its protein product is CAISVAGEANTQYF.

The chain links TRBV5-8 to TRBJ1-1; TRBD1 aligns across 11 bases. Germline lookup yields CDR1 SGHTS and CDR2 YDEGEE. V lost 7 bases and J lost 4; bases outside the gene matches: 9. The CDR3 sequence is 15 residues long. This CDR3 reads CASRLGQGEFTEAFF. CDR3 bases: TGTGCCAGCCGACTGGGACAGGGGGAGTTCACTGAAGCTTTCTTT.

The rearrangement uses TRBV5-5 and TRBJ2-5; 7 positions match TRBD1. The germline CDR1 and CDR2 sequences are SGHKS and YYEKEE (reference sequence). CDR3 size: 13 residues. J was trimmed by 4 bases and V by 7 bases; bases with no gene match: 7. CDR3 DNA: TGTGCCAGCGGGGGACAGACTCTAGAGACCCAGTACTTC. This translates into CASGGQTLETQYF.

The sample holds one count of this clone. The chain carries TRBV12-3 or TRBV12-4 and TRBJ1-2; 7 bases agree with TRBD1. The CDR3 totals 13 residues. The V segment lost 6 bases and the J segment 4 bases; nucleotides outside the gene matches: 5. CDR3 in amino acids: CASRLGTVYGYTF. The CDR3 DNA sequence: TGTGCCAGCAGGCTGGGGACAGTCTATGGCTACACCTTC.

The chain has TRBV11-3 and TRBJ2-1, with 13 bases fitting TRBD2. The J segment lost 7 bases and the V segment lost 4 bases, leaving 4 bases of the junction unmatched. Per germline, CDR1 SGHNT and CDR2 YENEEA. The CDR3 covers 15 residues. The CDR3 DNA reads TGTGCCAGCAGCTGGACTAGCGGGGGTATAAATGAGCAGTTCTTC. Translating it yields CASSWTSGGINEQFF. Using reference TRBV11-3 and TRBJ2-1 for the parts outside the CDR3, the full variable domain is EAGVVQSPRYKIIEKKQPVAFWCNPISGHNTLYWYLQNLGQGPELLIRYENEEAVDDSQLPKDRFSAERLKGVDSTLKIQPAELGDSAVYLCASSWTSGGINEQFFGPGTRLTVL.

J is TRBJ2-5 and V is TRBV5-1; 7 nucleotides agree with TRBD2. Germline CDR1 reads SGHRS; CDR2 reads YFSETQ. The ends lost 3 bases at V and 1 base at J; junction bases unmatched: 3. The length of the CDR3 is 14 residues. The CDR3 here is CASSSPGGQETQYF. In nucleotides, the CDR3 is TGCGCCAGCAGCTCCCCGGGGGGCCAAGAGACCCAGTACTTC.

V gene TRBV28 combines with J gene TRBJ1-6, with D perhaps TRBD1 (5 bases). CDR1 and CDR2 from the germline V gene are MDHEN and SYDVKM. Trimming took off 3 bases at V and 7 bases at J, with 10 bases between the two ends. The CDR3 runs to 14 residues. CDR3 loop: CASSFPDSNSPLHF. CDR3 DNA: TGTGCCAGCAGTTTTCCCGACAGCAATTCACCCCTCCACTTT.

The CDR3 reads CASSLEGTGGASALLTGELFF. In DNA form, the CDR3 reads TGTGCCAGCAGCTTAGAAGGGACAGGGGGCGCGTCTGCCCTTTTGACCGGGGAGCTGTTTTTT. The chain carries TRBV11-3 and TRBJ2-2; 12 bases agree with TRBD1. The CDR3 spans 21 residues. V lost 0 bases, J lost 5 bases, and 16 bases stayed unmatched. Germline V gene lookup returns CDR1 SGHNT and CDR2 YENEEA.

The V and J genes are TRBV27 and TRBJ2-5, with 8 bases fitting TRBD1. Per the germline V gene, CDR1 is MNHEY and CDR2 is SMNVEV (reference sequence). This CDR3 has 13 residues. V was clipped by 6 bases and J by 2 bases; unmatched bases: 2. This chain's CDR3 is CASSRQGQETQYF. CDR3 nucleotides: TGTGCCAGCAGCCGACAGGGGCAAGAGACCCAGTACTTC.

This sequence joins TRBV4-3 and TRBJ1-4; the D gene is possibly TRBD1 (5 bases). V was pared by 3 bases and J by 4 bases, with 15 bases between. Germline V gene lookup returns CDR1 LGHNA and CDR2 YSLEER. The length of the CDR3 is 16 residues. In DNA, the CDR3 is TGCGCCAGCAGCCACAACCAAAGACAGAGTAATGAAAAACTGTTTTTT. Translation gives CASSHNQRQSNEKLFF.

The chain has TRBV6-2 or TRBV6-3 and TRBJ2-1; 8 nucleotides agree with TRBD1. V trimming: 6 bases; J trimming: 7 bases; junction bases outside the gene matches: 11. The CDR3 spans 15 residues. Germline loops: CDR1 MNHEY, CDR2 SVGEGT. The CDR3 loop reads CASSRRQGIKNEQFF. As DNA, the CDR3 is TGTGCCAGCAGCCGACGACAGGGGATTAAGAATGAGCAGTTCTTC.

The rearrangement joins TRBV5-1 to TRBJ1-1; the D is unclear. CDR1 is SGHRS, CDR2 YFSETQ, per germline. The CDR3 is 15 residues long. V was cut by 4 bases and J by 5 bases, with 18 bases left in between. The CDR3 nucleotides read TGCGCCAGCAGCCCCGGGGATAGCTTAAGGACTGAAGCTTTCTTT. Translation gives CASSPGDSLRTEAFF. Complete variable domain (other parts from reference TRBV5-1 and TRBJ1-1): KAGVTQTPRYLIKTRGQQVTLSCSPISGHRSVSWYQQTPGQGLQFLFEYFSETQRNKGNFPGRFSGRQFSNSRSEMNVSTLELGDSALYLCASSPGDSLRTEAFFGQGTRLTVV.

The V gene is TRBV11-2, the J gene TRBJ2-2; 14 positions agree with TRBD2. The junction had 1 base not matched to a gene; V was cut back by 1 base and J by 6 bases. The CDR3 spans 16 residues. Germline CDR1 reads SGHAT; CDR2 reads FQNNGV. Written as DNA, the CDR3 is TGTGCCAGCAGCTTAGGGACTAGCGGGAGGTCCGGGGAGCTGTTTTTT. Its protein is CASSLGTSGRSGELFF.

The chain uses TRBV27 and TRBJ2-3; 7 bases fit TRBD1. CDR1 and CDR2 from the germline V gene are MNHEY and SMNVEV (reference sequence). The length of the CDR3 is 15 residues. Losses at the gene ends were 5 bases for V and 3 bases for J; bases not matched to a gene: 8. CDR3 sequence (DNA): TGTGCCAGCAGTATCGACAGGGTCTTGACAGATACGCAGTATTTT. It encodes CASSIDRVLTDTQYF.

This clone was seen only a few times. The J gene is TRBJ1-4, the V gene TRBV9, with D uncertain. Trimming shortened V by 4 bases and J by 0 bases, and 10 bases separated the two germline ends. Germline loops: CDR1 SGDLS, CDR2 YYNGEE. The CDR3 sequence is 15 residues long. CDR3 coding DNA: TGTGCCAGCAGCCCGTCCGGGGCAACTAATGAAAAACTGTTTTTT. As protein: CASSPSGATNEKLFF.

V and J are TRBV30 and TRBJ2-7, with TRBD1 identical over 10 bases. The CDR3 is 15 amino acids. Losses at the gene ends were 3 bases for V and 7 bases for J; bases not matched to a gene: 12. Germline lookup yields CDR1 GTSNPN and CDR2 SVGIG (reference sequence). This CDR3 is CAWRPKGQGPGEQYF. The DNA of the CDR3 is TGTGCCTGGAGGCCAAAGGGACAGGGGCCTGGGGAGCAGTACTTC. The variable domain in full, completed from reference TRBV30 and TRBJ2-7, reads SQTIHQWPATLVQPVGSPLSLECTVEGTSNPNLYWYRQAAGRGLQLLFYSVGIGQISSEVPQNLSASRPQDRQFILSSKKLLLSDSGFYLCAWRPKGQGPGEQYFGPGTRLTVT.